These T cell receptor beta chains were read from a single sample in a study of human T cells and chemical hapten exposure. TCRdb itself ran the RACE reads through MiXCR, one entry per CDR3 protein. The profile covers more than 75,000 distinct CDR3 sequences, with around 9.6% appearing a single time and around 3.6% taken by the ten largest. The specimen comprised whole blood, sampled in connection with sensitization to the hapten diphenylcyclopropenone (DPC). The receptors originated from a woman in her thirties or forties with alopecia areata. Some clones in this sample may be carry-over from other donors' samples. CDR3s include the opening cysteine and the closing phenylalanine or tryptophan. A D gene is named only where the DNA matches it firmly. Only part of the rows carry a size: once, few, many, or a class if the clone is expanded.

TRBJ1-1,NA,15,few,TRBV2,CASSEALIPGSEAFF,TGTGCCAGCAGTGAAGCGCTTATCCCGGGAAGCGAAGCTTTCTTT
TRBJ2-2,TRBD2,16,many,TRBV7-9,CASKDPSGANTGELFF,TGTGCCAGCAAAGATCCTAGCGGGGCTAACACCGGGGAGCTGTTTTTT
TRBJ1-1,TRBD1,13,few,TRBV4-3,CASSQAGDREAFF,TGCGCCAGCAGCCAAGCTGGGGACAGGGAAGCTTTCTTT
TRBJ2-2,NA,14,many,TRBV5-1,CASREGPNTGELFF,TGCGCCAGCAGAGAAGGCCCGAACACCGGGGAGCTGTTTTTT
TRBJ2-5,NA,13,many,TRBV28,CASSLGGRETQYF,TGTGCCAGCAGTTTAGGGGGCAGAGAGACCCAGTACTTC
TRBJ2-7,NA,14,many,TRBV12-3/TRBV12-4,CASSERAYSYEQYF,TGTGCCAGCAGTGAGAGGGCTTACTCCTACGAGCAGTACTTC
TRBJ2-7,NA,12,many,TRBV5-4,CASSSDSYEQYF,TGTGCCAGCAGCTCGGACAGCTACGAGCAGTACTTC
TRBJ2-2,NA,13,many,TRBV24-1,CATSDPNTGELFF,TGTGCCACCTCTGACCCGAACACCGGGGAGCTGTTTTTT
TRBJ1-5,NA,13,many,TRBV7-2,CASSLTGNQPQHF,TGTGCCAGCAGCTTAACGGGCAATCAGCCCCAGCATTTT
TRBJ1-3,NA,15,many,TRBV6-5,CASADEGASGNTIYF,TGTGCCAGCGCGGATGAAGGGGCTTCTGGAAACACCATATATTTT
TRBJ2-3,NA,13,few,TRBV5-5,CASSTPDQAAQYF,TGTGCCAGCAGCACGCCGGACCAGGCGGCGCAGTATTTT
TRBJ2-1,TRBD2,18,few,TRBV7-8,CASSLRTSGGASYNEQFF,TGTGCCAGCAGCTTAAGGACTAGCGGGGGGGCATCCTACAATGAGCAGTTCTTC
TRBJ1-2,TRBD1,14,many,TRBV29-1,CSVDRDRGNYGYTF,TGCAGCGTTGACAGGGACAGGGGAAACTATGGCTACACCTTC
TRBJ2-7,NA,14,many,TRBV3-1,CASSQDPATSGQYF,TGTGCCAGCAGCCAGGACCCAGCCACCTCCGGGCAGTACTTC
TRBJ2-3,NA,12,few,TRBV5-4,CASSANTDTQYF,TGTGCCAGCAGCGCAAACACAGATACGCAGTATTTT
TRBJ2-1,NA,13,NA,TRBV7-2,CASSSGVNNEQFF,TGTGCCAGCAGCTCGGGGGTAAACAATGAGCAGTTCTTC
TRBJ2-1,NA,13,few,TRBV28,CAGRGTTGDEQFF,TGTGCCGGCAGAGGGACAACAGGCGATGAGCAGTTCTTC
TRBJ1-5,TRBD1,15,NA,TRBV7-8,CASRPTGTGVQPQHF,TGTGCCAGCAGACCCACCGGGACAGGGGTTCAGCCCCAGCATTTT
TRBJ1-5,NA,13,few,TRBV4-3,CASSQDVDQPQHF,TGCGCCAGCAGCCAAGATGTTGATCAGCCCCAGCATTTT
TRBJ1-1,NA,13,many,TRBV15,CATSRGGGTEAFF,TGTGCCACCAGCAGAGGGGGAGGTACTGAAGCTTTCTTT
TRBJ2-6,NA,18,many,TRBV4-3,CASSHLRVEESGANVLTF,TGCGCCAGCAGCCACTTGAGGGTTGAAGAGTCTGGGGCCAACGTCCTGACTTTC
TRBJ1-5,NA,15,few,TRBV20-1,CSARDPAGANQPQHF,TGCAGTGCTAGAGATCCGGCAGGGGCCAATCAGCCCCAGCATTTT
TRBJ2-1,NA,13,few,TRBV6-4,CASSDGADNEQFF,TGTGCCAGCAGTGACGGGGCAGACAATGAGCAGTTCTTC
TRBJ1-2,NA,13,many,TRBV5-1,CASSLSRGDGYTF,TGCGCCAGCAGCTTGAGTCGCGGGGATGGCTACACCTTC
TRBJ2-1,TRBD2,15,few,TRBV20-1,CSAARGGAAYNEQFF,TGCAGTGCTGCGCGCGGGGGAGCTGCATACAATGAGCAGTTCTTC
TRBJ1-1,NA,12,many,TRBV6-5,CASSPGYSEAFF,TGTGCCAGCAGTCCCGGGTACAGTGAAGCTTTCTTT
TRBJ1-1,NA,13,NA,TRBV20-1,CSAGHLGNTEAFF,TGCAGTGCTGGGCACCTAGGGAACACTGAAGCTTTCTTT
TRBJ2-1,NA,12,many,TRBV5-8,CASSLRNNEQFF,TGTGCCAGCAGCCTCCGAAACAATGAGCAGTTCTTC
TRBJ1-1,TRBD1,13,few,TRBV20-1,CSAEWTGVTEAFF,TGCAGTGCTGAGTGGACAGGGGTCACTGAAGCTTTCTTT
TRBJ2-2,NA,14,many,TRBV20-1,CSARDTQNTGELFF,TGCAGTGCTAGAGATACCCAGAACACCGGGGAGCTGTTTTTT
TRBJ2-7,TRBD2,15,many,TRBV20-1,CSARGLAGASYEQYF,TGCAGTGCTCGAGGGCTAGCGGGGGCCTCATACGAGCAGTACTTC